The entry below gives a single TCR beta chain sequence along with its context. This entry belongs to a study of blood T cell repertoires in COVID-19. Germline CDR1 SGHTA, CDR2 FQGNSA. V dropped 0 bases and J dropped 0 bases, with 9 bases sitting between them. This CDR3 has 16 residues. Under the authors' procedure: For nucleated cells, counts were estimated from reference gene primer amplification. Produced via immunoSEQ multiplex PCR; TCRdb's table is partial and in-frame only. D and trimming were read from the DNA, whereas the V and J calls and clone size are those reported in that table. The sample shows 270,000 or so clones, more than 70% of them seen only once.

This sequence originates from a woman under 30 with acute or convalescent COVID-19. Sequenced sample: peripheral blood. V and J are TRBV7-2 and TRBJ1-5, with D tentatively TRBD1 (5 bases). The CDR3 DNA sequence: TGTGCCAGCAGCTTAGCGGGGCAGCCTAGCAATCAGCCCCAGCATTTT. Its protein is CASSLAGQPSNQPQHF.